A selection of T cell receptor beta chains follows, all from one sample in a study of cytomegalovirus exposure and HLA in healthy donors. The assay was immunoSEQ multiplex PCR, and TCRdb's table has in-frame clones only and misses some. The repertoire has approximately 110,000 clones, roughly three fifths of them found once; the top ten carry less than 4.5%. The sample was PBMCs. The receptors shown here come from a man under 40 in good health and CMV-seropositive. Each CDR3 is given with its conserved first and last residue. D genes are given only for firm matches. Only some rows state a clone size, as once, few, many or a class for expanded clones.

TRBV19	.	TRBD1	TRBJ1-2	CASSTTGQGRGYTF	TGTGCCAGTAGTACTACGGGACAGGGCCGGGGCTACACCTTC
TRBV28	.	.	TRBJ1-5	CASNLWGGRGTDQPQHF	TGTGCCAGCAACCTCTGGGGGGGTAGGGGGACCGATCAGCCCCAGCATTTT
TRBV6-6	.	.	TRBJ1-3	CASTYVSGNTIYF	TGTGCCAGCACCTACGTCTCTGGAAACACCATATATTTT
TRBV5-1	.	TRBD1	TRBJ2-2	CASSPQGHTGELFF	TGCGCCAGCAGCCCACAGGGGCACACCGGGGAGCTGTTTTTT
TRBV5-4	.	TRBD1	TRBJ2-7	CASSRDRGFYEQYF	TGTGCCAGCAGCCGGGACAGGGGTTTCTACGAGCAGTACTTC
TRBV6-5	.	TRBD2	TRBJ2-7	CASRAGRGGYEQYF	TGTGCCAGCAGAGCTGGGCGGGGAGGGTACGAGCAGTACTTC
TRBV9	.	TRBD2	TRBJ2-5	CASNPGLATETQYF	TGTGCCAGCAATCCCGGACTAGCGACCGAGACCCAGTACTTC
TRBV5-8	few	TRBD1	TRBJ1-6	CASSHSGQPNSPLHF	TGTGCCAGCAGCCATTCGGGACAGCCTAATTCACCCCTCCACTTT
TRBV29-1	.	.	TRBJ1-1	CSVEGPGSAEAFF	TGCAGCGTTGAAGGTCCGGGGTCGGCTGAAGCTTTCTTT
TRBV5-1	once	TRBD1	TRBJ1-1	CASRSAGGDFTEAFF	TGCGCCAGCAGATCCGCAGGGGGCGATTTCACTGAAGCTTTCTTT